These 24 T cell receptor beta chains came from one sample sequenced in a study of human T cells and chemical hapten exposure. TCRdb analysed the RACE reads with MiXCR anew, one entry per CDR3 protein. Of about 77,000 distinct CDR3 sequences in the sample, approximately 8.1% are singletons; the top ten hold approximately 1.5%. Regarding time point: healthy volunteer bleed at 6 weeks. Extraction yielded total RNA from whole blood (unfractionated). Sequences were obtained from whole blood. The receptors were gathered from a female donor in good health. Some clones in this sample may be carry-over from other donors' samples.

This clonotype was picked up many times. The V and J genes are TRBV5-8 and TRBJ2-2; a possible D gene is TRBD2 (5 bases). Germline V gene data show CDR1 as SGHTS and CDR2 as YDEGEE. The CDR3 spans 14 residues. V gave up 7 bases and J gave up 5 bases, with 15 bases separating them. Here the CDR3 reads CASGTRRGTGELFF. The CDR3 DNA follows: TGTGCCAGCGGAACTAGGAGAGGAACCGGGGAGCTGTTTTTT.

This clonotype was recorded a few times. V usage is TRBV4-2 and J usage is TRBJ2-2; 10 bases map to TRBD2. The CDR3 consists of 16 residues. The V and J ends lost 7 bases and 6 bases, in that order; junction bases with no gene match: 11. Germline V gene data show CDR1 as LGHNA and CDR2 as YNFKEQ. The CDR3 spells CASTTTPTSGAGELFF. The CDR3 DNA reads TGTGCCAGCACCACAACCCCCACTAGCGGGGCCGGGGAGCTGTTTTTT.

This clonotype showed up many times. Here the CDR3 DNA reads TGTGCCAGCAGTTCAGACAGGGTTTATCGGGGCTACACCTTC. Translated, it gives CASSSDRVYRGYTF. The chain employs TRBV12-3 or TRBV12-4 and TRBJ1-2, with 7 bases matching TRBD1. There are 14 residues in the CDR3. Germline trimming cut 4 bases from V and 8 bases from J; bases unmatched to any gene: 10.

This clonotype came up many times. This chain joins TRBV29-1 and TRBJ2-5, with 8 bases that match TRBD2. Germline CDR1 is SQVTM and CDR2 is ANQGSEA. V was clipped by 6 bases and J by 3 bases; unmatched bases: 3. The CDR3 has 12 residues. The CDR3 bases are TGCAGCGTCGTGCGGGGGGAAGAGACCCAGTACTTC. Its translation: CSVVRGEETQYF.

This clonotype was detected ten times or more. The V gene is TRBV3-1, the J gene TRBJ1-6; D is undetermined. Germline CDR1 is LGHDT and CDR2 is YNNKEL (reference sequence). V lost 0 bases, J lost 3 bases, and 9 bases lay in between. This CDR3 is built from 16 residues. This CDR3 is CASSQESGVYNSPLHF. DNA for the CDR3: TGTGCCAGCAGCCAAGAATCCGGGGTCTATAATTCACCCCTCCACTTT.

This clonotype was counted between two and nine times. CDR3 nucleotide sequence: TGTGCCAGCAGCCCCCCAAGGGTCTCTGGGGCCAACGTCCTGACTTTC. It is translated as CASSPPRVSGANVLTF. The chain has TRBV5-6 and TRBJ2-6; D unclear. V was pared by 4 bases and J by 0 bases, with 11 bases between. Germline CDR1 SGHDT, CDR2 YYEEEE. This CDR3 has 16 residues. The full variable domain, its missing parts supplied by reference TRBV5-6 and TRBJ2-6, is DAGVTQSPTHLIKTRGQQVTLRCSPKSGHDTVSWYQQALGQGPQFIFQYYEEEERQRGNFPDRFSGHQFPNYSSELNVNALLLGDSALYLCASSPPRVSGANVLTFGAGSRLTVL.

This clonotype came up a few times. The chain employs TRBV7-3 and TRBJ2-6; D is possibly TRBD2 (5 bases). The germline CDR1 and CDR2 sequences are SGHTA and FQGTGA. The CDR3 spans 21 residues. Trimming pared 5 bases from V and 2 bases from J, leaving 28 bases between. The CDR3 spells CASSPTPLGVSVPAGANVLTF. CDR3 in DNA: TGTGCCAGCAGCCCGACGCCCCTCGGGGTTTCGGTTCCAGCTGGGGCCAACGTCCTGACTTTC.

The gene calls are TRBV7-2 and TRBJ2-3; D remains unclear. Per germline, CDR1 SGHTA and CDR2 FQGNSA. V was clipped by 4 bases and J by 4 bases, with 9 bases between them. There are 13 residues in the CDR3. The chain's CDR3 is CASSSSRSDTQYF. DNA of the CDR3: TGTGCCAGCAGCTCCTCTCGATCAGATACGCAGTATTTT. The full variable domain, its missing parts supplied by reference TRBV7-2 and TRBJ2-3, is GAGVSQSPSNKVTEKGKDVELRCDPISGHTALYWYRQSLGQGLEFLIYFQGNSAPDKSGLPSDRFSAERTGGSVSTLTIQRTQQEDSAVYLCASSSSRSDTQYFGPGTRLTVL.

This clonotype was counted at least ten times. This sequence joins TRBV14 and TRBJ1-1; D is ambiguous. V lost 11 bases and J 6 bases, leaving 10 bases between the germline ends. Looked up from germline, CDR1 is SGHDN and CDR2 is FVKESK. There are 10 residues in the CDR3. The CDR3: CAGQVPEAFF. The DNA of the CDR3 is TGTGCCGGCCAGGTCCCTGAAGCTTTCTTT.

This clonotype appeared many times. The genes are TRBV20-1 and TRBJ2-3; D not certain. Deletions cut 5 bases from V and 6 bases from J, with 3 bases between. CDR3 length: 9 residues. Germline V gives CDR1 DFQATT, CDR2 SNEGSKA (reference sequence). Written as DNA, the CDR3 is TGCAGTGCTTTTGATACGCAGTATTTT. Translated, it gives CSAFDTQYF.

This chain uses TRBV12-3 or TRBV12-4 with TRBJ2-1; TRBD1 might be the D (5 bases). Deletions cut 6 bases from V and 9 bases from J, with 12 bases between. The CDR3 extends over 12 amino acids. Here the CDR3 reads CASSRTFGEQFF. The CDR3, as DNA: TGTGCCAGCAGCCGGACATTTGGTGAGCAGTTCTTC.

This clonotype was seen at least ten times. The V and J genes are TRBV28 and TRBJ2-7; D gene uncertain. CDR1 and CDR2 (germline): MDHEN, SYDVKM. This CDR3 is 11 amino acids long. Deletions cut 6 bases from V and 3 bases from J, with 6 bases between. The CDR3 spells CASSPYYEQYF. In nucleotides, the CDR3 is TGTGCCAGCAGCCCTTACTACGAGCAGTACTTC.

The CDR3 sequence is CAITRSSYEQYF. CDR3 in DNA: TGTGCCATCACCAGGAGCTCCTACGAGCAGTACTTC. This chain connects TRBV28 to TRBJ2-7; D call uncertain. CDR1 and CDR2 (germline): MDHEN, SYDVKM. V lost 10 bases to trimming and J lost 0 bases, with 10 bases between them. This CDR3 has 12 amino acids. Full variable domain (outside the CDR3, taken from reference TRBV28 and TRBJ2-7): DVKVTQSSRYLVKRTGEKVFLECVQDMDHENMFWYRQDPGLGLRLIYFSYDVKMKEKGDIPEGYSVSREKKERFSLILESASTNQTSMYLCAITRSSYEQYFGPGTRLTVT.

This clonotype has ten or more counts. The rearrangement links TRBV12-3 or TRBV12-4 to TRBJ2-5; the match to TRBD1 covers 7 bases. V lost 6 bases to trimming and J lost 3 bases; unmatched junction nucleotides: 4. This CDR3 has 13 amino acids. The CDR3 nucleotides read TGTGCCAGCAGGCCGGGACAGAAAGAGACCCAGTACTTC. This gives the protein CASRPGQKETQYF.

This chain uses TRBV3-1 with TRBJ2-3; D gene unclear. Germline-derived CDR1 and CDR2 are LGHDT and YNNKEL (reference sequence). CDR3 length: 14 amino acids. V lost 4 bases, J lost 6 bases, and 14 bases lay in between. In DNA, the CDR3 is TGTGCCAGCAGCCTCGCCCCTAGTGCGGATACGCAGTATTTT. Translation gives CASSLAPSADTQYF.

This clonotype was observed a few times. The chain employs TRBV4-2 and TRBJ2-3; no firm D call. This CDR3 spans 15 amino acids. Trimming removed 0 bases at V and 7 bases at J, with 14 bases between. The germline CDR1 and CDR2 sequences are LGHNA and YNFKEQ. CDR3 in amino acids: CASSQDRANGYTQYF. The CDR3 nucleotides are TGTGCCAGCAGCCAAGATAGGGCCAACGGTTATACGCAGTATTTT.

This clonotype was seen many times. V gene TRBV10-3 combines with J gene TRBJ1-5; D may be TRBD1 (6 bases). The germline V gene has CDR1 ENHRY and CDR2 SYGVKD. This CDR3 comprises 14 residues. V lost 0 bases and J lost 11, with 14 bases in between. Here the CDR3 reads CAISESTGQRSQHF. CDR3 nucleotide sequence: TGTGCCATCAGTGAGTCAACAGGGCAAAGGTCCCAGCATTTT.

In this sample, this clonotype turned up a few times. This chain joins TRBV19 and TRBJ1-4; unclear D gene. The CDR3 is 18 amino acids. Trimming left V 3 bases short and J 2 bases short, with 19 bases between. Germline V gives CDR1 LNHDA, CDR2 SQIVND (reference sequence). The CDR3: CASSIRTIGSSTNEKLFF. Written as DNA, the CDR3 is TGTGCCAGTAGTATCCGGACCATTGGAAGCTCTACTAATGAAAAACTGTTTTTT.

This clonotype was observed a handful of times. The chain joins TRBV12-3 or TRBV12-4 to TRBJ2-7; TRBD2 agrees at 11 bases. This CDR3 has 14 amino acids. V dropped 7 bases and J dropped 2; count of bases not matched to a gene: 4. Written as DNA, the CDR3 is TGTGCCAGCAAAATTAGCGGGGGGGCCTACGAGCAGTACTTC. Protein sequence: CASKISGGAYEQYF.

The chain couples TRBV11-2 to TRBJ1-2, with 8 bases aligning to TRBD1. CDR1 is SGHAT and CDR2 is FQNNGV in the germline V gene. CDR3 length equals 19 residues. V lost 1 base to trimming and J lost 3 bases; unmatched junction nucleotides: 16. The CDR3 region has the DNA TGTGCCAGCAGCTTAGGAGATTTCGGGACAGGACCGACCCACTATGGCTACACCTTC. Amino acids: CASSLGDFGTGPTHYGYTF.

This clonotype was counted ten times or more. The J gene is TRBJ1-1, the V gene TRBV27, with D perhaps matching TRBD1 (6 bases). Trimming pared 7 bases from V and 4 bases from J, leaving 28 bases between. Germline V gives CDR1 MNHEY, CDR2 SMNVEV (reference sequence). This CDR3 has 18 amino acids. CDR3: CASIPSGRGVMKGTEAFF. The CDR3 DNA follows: TGTGCCAGCATCCCCTCGGGAAGGGGGGTTATGAAGGGCACTGAAGCTTTCTTT.

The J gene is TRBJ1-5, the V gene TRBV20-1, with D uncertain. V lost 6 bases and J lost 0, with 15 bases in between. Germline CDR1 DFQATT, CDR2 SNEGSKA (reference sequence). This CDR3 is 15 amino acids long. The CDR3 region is CSATTPRGSNQPQHF. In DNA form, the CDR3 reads TGCAGTGCCACCACGCCCCGGGGTAGCAATCAGCCCCAGCATTTT.

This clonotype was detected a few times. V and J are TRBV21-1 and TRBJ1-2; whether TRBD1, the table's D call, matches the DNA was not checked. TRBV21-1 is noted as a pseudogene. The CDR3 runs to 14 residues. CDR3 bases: TGTGCCAGCAGCAAATGCCCGGACGTCTATGGCTACACCTTC. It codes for CASSKCPDVYGYTF.

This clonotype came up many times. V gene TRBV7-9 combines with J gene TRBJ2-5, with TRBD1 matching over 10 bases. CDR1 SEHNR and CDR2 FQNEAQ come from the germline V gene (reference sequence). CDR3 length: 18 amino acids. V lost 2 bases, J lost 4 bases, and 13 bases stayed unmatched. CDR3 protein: CASSLPSNRDRGGETQYF. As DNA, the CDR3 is TGTGCCAGCAGCTTACCAAGCAACCGGGACAGGGGCGGAGAGACCCAGTACTTC.